This TCR beta chain was captured in a study of OX40 agonist ivuxolimab in advanced cancers. Study at large: Patients were treated with ivuxolimab, an agonistic anti-OX40 (CD134) antibody. Every 2 weeks, patients got intravenous ivuxolimab at one of six dose levels (0.01-10 mg/kg).

Details on this clone: The antigen is unknown.

Per the germline V gene, CDR1 is SGHVS and CDR2 is FQNEAQ. The CDR3 loop spans 17 amino acids. The V end was cut by 6 bases, the J end by 1 base, with 21 bases between. Study-level points and caveats: Partial responders dosed at 0.1-3.0 mg/kg displayed clonal expansion ranking among the lowest. On average, CD8+ T cells showed a greater number of expanded clones than CD4+.

Produced via immunoSEQ multiplex PCR; TCRdb's table is partial and in-frame only. The sample has 65,000 to 90,000 clones; more than 70% are singletons. The starting material was CD4+ or CD8+ T cells sorted from blood, obtained in a trial of the OX40 agonist ivuxolimab. The origin of this receptor is an adult with an advanced solid tumor such as melanoma, head and neck, liver or kidney cancer. The V call is TRBV7-8, the J call TRBJ1-1; possibly TRBD1 for D (5 bases). CDR3 region: CASSSSGGGGPNTEAFF. CDR3 DNA: TGTGCCAGCAGTTCCTCCGGGGGGGGTGGGCCGAACACTGAAGCTTTCTTT.